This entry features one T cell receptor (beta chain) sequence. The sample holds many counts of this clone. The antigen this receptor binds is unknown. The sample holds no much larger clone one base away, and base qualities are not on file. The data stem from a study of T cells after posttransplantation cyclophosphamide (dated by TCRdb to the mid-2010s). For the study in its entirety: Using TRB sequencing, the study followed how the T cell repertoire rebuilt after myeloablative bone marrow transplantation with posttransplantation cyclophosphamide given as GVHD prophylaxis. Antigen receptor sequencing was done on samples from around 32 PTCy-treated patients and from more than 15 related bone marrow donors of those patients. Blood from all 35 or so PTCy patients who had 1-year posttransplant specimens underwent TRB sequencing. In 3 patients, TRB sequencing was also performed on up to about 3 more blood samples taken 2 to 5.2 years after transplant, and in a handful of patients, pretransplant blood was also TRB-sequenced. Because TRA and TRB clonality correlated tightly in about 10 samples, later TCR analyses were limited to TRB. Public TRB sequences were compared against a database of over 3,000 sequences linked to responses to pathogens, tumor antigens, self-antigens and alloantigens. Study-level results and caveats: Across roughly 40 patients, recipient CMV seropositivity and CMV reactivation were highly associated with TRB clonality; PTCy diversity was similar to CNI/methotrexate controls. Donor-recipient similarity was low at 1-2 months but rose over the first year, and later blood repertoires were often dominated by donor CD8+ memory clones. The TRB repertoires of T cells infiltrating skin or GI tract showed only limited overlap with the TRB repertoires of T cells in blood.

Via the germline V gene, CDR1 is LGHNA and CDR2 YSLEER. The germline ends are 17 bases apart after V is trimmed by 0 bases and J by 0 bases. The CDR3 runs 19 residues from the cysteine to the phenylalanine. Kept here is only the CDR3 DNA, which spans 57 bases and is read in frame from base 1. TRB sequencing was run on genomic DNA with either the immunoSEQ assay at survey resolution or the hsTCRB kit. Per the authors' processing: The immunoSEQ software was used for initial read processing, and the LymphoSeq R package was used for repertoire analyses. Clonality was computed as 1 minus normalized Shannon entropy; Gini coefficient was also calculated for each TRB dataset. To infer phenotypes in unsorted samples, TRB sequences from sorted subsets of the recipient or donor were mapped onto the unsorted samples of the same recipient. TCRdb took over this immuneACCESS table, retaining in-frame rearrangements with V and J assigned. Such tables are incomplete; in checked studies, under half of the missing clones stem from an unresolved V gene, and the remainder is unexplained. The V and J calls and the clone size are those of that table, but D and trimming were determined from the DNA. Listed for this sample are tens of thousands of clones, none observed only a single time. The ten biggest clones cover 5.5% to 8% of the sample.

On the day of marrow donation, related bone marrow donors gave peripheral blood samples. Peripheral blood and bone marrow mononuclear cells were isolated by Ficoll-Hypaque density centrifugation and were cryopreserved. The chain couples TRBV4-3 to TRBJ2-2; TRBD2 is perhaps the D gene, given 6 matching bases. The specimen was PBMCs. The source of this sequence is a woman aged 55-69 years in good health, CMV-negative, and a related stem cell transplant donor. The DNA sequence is TGCGCCAGCAGCCAAGATTGGTCAGCGGGTGTTGCGAACACCGGGGAGCTGTTTTTT. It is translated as CASSQDWSAGVANTGELFF.